Listed below are T cell receptor beta chains from one sample, sequenced in a study of blood T cells in healthy people across ages. TCRdb independently ran MiXCR on the 5' RACE reads; one entry per CDR3 protein. The sample consists of roughly 800,000 distinct CDR3 sequences, 30% to 45% of them appearing once. The sequenced sample was blood. These TCRs come from a man aged 18-30 years in good health. Each CDR3 is given with its conserved first and last residue. A D gene is named only where the DNA matches it firmly. Size values are once, few and many counts, or a class for expanded clones, and some rows have none.

cdr3_nt: TGTGCCAGCAGCCCCACAGGGGGCCGAGAAGCTTTCTTT
cdr3_aa: CASSPTGGREAFF
v_call: TRBV6-2/TRBV6-3
clone_size: .
j_call: TRBJ1-1
d_call: TRBD1

cdr3_nt: TGTGCCAGCAGTTTAGCCGTCAGGGGTTCCTACGAGCAGTACTTC
cdr3_aa: CASSLAVRGSYEQYF
v_call: TRBV27
clone_size: .
j_call: TRBJ2-7
d_call: .

cdr3_nt: TGTGCCGGCAGTTTAGGCGGGGTGTACACTGAAGCTTTCTTT
cdr3_aa: CAGSLGGVYTEAFF
v_call: TRBV27
clone_size: .
j_call: TRBJ1-1
d_call: .

cdr3_nt: TGTGCCAGCAGCGACACAGGGTTTCAGCCCTACGAGCAGTACTTC
cdr3_aa: CASSDTGFQPYEQYF
v_call: TRBV2
clone_size: few
j_call: TRBJ2-7
d_call: .

cdr3_nt: TGTGCCAGCAGCCAAGAGACCCCGGGGTACTATGGCTACACCTTC
cdr3_aa: CASSQETPGYYGYTF
v_call: TRBV3-1
clone_size: .
j_call: TRBJ1-2
d_call: .

cdr3_nt: TGCAGTGCCCTTCCGGTTGGAGATACGCAGTATTTT
cdr3_aa: CSALPVGDTQYF
v_call: TRBV20-1
clone_size: .
j_call: TRBJ2-3
d_call: .

cdr3_nt: TGCGCCAGCAGCCAAACCGGGAGGGCCTCTAGGGAGGAGCTGTTTTTT
cdr3_aa: CASSQTGRASREELFF
v_call: TRBV4-1
clone_size: .
j_call: TRBJ2-2
d_call: TRBD2

cdr3_nt: TGTGTCAGCAGTTACTCAGGCGGGGGGGGAACTAGCACAGATACGCAGTATTTT
cdr3_aa: CVSSYSGGGGTSTDTQYF
v_call: TRBV6-5
clone_size: .
j_call: TRBJ2-3
d_call: TRBD2

cdr3_nt: TGCAGTGCCCCGAAGGAGAGTACTAACTATGGCTACACCTTC
cdr3_aa: CSAPKESTNYGYTF
v_call: TRBV20-1
clone_size: many
j_call: TRBJ1-2
d_call: .

cdr3_nt: TGTGCCAGCAGTTTGTGGACAGGGGGAGCGTCTGAAGCTTTCTTT
cdr3_aa: CASSLWTGGASEAFF
v_call: TRBV6-2/TRBV6-3
clone_size: .
j_call: TRBJ1-1
d_call: TRBD1

cdr3_nt: TGCAGCGTTGTAGACGGATTGACCTACGAGCAGTACTTC
cdr3_aa: CSVVDGLTYEQYF
v_call: TRBV29-1
clone_size: many
j_call: TRBJ2-7
d_call: .

cdr3_nt: TGTGCCAGCAGCGTTTCCGGGACAGGGGCGGTTTATGGCTACACCTTC
cdr3_aa: CASSVSGTGAVYGYTF
v_call: TRBV9
clone_size: .
j_call: TRBJ1-2
d_call: TRBD1

cdr3_nt: TGTGCCAGCGCCGAGACGGGGACCCCGTATGGCTACACCTTC
cdr3_aa: CASAETGTPYGYTF
v_call: TRBV7-8
clone_size: .
j_call: TRBJ1-2
d_call: .

cdr3_nt: TGTGCCAGCAGCTTAGGGAGCGGGCCAGTAGAAGCTTTCTTT
cdr3_aa: CASSLGSGPVEAFF
v_call: TRBV7-9
clone_size: once
j_call: TRBJ1-1
d_call: .

cdr3_nt: TGCGCCAGCAGCCAACTGAGAGGGACAGGCTCCTACGAGCAGTACTTC
cdr3_aa: CASSQLRGTGSYEQYF
v_call: TRBV4-1
clone_size: many
j_call: TRBJ2-7
d_call: TRBD1

cdr3_nt: TGTGCCAGCAGTTTAGAGGCGGGTAGCACAGATATGCAGTATTTT
cdr3_aa: CASSLEAGSTDMQYF
v_call: TRBV12-3/TRBV12-4
clone_size: once
j_call: TRBJ2-3
d_call: .

cdr3_nt: TGTGCCAGCAGCGCCGCTTTAGCGGGGGCGAGGGAGCAGTTCTTC
cdr3_aa: CASSAALAGAREQFF
v_call: TRBV7-2
clone_size: few
j_call: TRBJ2-1
d_call: TRBD2

cdr3_nt: TGTGCCAGCAGTGGAGGACTAGATCGTAATGAGCAGTTCTTC
cdr3_aa: CASSGGLDRNEQFF
v_call: TRBV28
clone_size: few
j_call: TRBJ2-1
d_call: TRBD2

cdr3_nt: TGTGCCATCAGTGGTAGGACAGGCCTTAATGAAAAACTGTTTTTT
cdr3_aa: CAISGRTGLNEKLFF
v_call: TRBV10-3
clone_size: .
j_call: TRBJ1-4
d_call: TRBD1

cdr3_nt: TGTGCCAGCAGTTTATTGGATGGAGTACTTAGCAATCAGCCCCAGCATTTT
cdr3_aa: CASSLLDGVLSNQPQHF
v_call: TRBV28
clone_size: .
j_call: TRBJ1-5
d_call: .

cdr3_nt: TGTGCCAGCTCCGATAGCGGGGGGCCTACTAATTCCAAAAACATTCAGTACTTC
cdr3_aa: CASSDSGGPTNSKNIQYF
v_call: TRBV25-1
clone_size: .
j_call: TRBJ2-4
d_call: TRBD2

cdr3_nt: TGCGCCAGCAGCTCCATGAGCGGGGGGCATAAGGACAATGAGCAGTTCTTC
cdr3_aa: CASSSMSGGHKDNEQFF
v_call: TRBV5-1
clone_size: many
j_call: TRBJ2-1
d_call: TRBD2

cdr3_nt: TGTGCCAGTAGGCTAGCGGAGCTCACAGATACGCAGTATTTT
cdr3_aa: CASRLAELTDTQYF
v_call: TRBV12-3/TRBV12-4
clone_size: .
j_call: TRBJ2-3
d_call: TRBD2

cdr3_nt: TGTGCCTGGAGTGTAAGGACTCTACCGGGAGAGGCTTTCTTT
cdr3_aa: CAWSVRTLPGEAFF
v_call: TRBV30
clone_size: few
j_call: TRBJ1-1
d_call: .

cdr3_nt: TGTGCCAGCAGGTACGGGACAAATAATCAGCCCCAGCATTTT
cdr3_aa: CASRYGTNNQPQHF
v_call: TRBV6-6
clone_size: .
j_call: TRBJ1-5
d_call: .

cdr3_nt: TGCGCCAGCAGCCAAGTCTCCCTTAATCAGCCCCAGCATTTT
cdr3_aa: CASSQVSLNQPQHF
v_call: TRBV4-1
clone_size: many
j_call: TRBJ1-5
d_call: .

cdr3_nt: TGTGCCAGCAGCCGTGAGTGGTCTGGGGCCAACGTCCTGACTTTC
cdr3_aa: CASSREWSGANVLTF
v_call: TRBV3-1
clone_size: .
j_call: TRBJ2-6
d_call: .

cdr3_nt: TGTGCCAGCAGCCAGCCCCATCGGCCCACAGATACGCAGTATTTT
cdr3_aa: CASSQPHRPTDTQYF
v_call: TRBV28
clone_size: .
j_call: TRBJ2-3
d_call: .

cdr3_nt: TGTGCCAGCAGCGTTTCGGGGGGGGACTATGGCTACACCTTC
cdr3_aa: CASSVSGGDYGYTF
v_call: TRBV9
clone_size: .
j_call: TRBJ1-2
d_call: .

cdr3_nt: TGTGCCAGCAGCACTAGAACTAGCGGTACGAACACCGGGGAGCTGTTTTTT
cdr3_aa: CASSTRTSGTNTGELFF
v_call: TRBV9
clone_size: .
j_call: TRBJ2-2
d_call: TRBD2

cdr3_nt: TGTGCCAGTAGCTCTAGCGGGGTCAAAGAGACCCAGTACTTC
cdr3_aa: CASSSSGVKETQYF
v_call: TRBV19
clone_size: .
j_call: TRBJ2-5
d_call: TRBD2

cdr3_nt: TGTGCCAGCAGAACTACAGGAGGCTATGGCTACACCTTC
cdr3_aa: CASRTTGGYGYTF
v_call: TRBV11-2
clone_size: few
j_call: TRBJ1-2
d_call: .